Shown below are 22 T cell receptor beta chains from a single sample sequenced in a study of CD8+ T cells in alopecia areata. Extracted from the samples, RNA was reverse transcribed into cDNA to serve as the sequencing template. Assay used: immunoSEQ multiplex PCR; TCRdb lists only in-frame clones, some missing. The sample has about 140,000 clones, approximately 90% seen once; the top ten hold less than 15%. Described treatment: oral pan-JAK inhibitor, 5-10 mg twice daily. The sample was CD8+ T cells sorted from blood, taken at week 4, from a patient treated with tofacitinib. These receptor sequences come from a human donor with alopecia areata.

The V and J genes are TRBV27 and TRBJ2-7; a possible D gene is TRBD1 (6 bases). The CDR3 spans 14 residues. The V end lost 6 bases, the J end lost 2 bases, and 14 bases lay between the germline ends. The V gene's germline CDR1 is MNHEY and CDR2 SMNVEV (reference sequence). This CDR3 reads CASRSAGTTYEQYF. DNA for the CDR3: TGTGCCAGCAGATCAGCCGGGACAACCTACGAGCAGTACTTC.

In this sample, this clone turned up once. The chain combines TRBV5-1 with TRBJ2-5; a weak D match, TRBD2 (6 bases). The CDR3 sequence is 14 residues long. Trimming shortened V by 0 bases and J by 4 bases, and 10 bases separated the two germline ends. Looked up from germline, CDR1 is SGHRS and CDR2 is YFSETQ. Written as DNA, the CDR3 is TGCGCCAGCAGCTTGGTCAGTAGCGGAGAGACCCAGTACTTC. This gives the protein CASSLVSSGETQYF.

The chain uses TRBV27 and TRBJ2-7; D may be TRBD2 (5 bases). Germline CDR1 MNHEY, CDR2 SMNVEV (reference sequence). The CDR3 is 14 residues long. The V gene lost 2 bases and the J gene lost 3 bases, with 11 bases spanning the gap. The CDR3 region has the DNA TGTGCCAGCAGTTTAAAGAGGGATCTCTACGAGCAGTACTTC. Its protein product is CASSLKRDLYEQYF.

CDR3: CASYGQGDQPQHF. CDR3 in DNA: TGTGCCAGTTATGGACAGGGAGACCAGCCCCAGCATTTT. The chain is built from TRBV28 and TRBJ1-5; TRBD1 matches at 8 bases. Germline values: CDR1 MDHEN, CDR2 SYDVKM. The trim removed 9 bases at V and 7 bases at J, leaving 8 bases unmatched. The length of the CDR3 is 13 residues.

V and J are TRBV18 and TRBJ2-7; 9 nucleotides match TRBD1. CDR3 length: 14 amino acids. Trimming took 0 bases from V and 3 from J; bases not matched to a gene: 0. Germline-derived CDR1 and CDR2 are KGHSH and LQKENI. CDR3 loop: CASSPPTGGYEQYF. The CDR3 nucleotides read TGTGCCAGCTCACCACCGACAGGGGGCTACGAGCAGTACTTC.

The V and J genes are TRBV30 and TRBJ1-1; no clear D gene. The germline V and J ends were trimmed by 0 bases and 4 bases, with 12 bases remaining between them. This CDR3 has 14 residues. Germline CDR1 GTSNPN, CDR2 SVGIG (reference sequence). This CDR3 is CAWSVFVSPTEAFF. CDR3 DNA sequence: TGTGCCTGGAGTGTCTTCGTCTCACCCACTGAAGCTTTCTTT. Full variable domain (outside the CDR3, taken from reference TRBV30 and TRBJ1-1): SQTIHQWPATLVQPVGSPLSLECTVEGTSNPNLYWYRQAAGRGLQLLFYSVGIGQISSEVPQNLSASRPQDRQFILSSKKLLLSDSGFYLCAWSVFVSPTEAFFGQGTRLTVV.

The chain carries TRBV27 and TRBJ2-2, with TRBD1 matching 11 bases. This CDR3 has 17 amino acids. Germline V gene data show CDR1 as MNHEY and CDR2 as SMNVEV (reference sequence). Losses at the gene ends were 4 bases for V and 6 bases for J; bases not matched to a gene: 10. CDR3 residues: CASSSPDRGLWSGELFF. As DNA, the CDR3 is TGTGCCAGCAGTTCGCCGGACAGGGGGCTCTGGTCCGGGGAGCTGTTTTTT.

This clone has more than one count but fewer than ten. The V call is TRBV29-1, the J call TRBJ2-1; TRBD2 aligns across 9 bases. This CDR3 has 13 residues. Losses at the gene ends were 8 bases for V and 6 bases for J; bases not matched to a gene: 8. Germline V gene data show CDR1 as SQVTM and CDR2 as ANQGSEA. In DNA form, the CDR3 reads TGCAGCTTAGGGACTAGCTCCCCCAATGAGCAGTTCTTC. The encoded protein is CSLGTSSPNEQFF.

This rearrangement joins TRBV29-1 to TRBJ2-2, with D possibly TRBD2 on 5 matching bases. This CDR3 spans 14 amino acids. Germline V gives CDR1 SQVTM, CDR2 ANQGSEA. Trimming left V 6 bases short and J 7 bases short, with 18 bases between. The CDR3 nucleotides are TGCAGCGTCGAGGCAACGGGCGAGGGCGGGGAGCTGTTTTTT. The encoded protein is CSVEATGEGGELFF.

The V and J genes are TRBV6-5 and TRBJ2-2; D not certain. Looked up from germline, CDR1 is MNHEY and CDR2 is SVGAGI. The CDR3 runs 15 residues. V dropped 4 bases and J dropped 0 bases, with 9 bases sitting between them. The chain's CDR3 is CASSSGNANTGELFF. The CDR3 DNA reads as TGTGCCAGCAGTTCTGGGAACGCGAACACCGGGGAGCTGTTTTTT.

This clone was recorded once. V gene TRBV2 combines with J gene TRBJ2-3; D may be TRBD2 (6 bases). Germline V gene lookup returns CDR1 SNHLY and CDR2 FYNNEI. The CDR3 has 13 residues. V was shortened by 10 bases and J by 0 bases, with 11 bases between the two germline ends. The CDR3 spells CAKPGLSTDTQYF. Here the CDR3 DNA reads TGTGCCAAGCCGGGACTTAGCACAGATACGCAGTATTTT. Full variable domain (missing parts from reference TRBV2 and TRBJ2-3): EPEVTQTPSHQVTQMGQEVILRCVPISNHLYFYWYRQILGQKVEFLVSFYNNEISEKSEIFDDQFSVERPDGSNFTLKIRSTKLEDSAMYFCAKPGLSTDTQYFGPGTRLTVL.

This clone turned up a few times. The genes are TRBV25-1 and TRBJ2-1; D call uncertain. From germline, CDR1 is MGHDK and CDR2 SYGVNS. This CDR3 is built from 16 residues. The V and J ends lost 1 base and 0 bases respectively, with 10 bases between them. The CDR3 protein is CASSELGSSSYNEQFF. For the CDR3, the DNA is TGTGCCAGCAGTGAATTGGGCAGTAGCTCCTACAATGAGCAGTTCTTC.

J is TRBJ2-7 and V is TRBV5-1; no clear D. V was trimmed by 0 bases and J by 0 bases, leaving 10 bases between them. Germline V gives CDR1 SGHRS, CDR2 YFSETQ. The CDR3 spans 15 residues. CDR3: CASSLEKTPSYEQYF. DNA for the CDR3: TGCGCCAGCAGCTTGGAAAAAACACCCTCCTACGAGCAGTACTTC.

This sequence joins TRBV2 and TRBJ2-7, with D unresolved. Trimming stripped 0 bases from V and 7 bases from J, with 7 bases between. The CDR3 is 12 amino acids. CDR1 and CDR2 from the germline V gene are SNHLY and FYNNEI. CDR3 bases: TGTGCCAGCAGTGAAGCGCGGAGAGAGCAGTACTTC. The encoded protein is CASSEARREQYF.

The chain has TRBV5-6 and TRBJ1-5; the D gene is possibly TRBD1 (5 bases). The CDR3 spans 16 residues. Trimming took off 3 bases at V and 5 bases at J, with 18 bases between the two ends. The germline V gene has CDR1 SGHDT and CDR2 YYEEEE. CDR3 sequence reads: CASSSSPWGEDQPQHF. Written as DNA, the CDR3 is TGTGCCAGCAGCTCCTCTCCGTGGGGGGAGGATCAGCCCCAGCATTTT.

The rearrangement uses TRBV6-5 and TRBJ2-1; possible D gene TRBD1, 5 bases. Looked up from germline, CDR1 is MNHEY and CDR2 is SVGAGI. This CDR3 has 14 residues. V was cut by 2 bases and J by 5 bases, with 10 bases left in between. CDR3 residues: CASSYSDSDNEQFF. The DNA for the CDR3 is TGTGCCAGCAGTTACAGTGACAGTGACAATGAGCAGTTCTTC.

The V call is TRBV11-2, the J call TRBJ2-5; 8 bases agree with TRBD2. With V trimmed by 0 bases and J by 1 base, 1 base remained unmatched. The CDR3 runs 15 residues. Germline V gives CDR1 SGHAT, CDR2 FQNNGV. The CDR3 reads CASSLELAAQETQYF. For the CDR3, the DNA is TGTGCCAGCAGCTTAGAACTAGCGGCCCAAGAGACCCAGTACTTC.

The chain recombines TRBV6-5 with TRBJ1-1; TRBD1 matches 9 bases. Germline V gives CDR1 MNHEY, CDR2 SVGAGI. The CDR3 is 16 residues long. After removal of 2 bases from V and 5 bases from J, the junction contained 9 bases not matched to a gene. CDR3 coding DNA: TGTGCCAGCAGTTACCCAAAGGACAGGGGAGATACTGAAGCTTTCTTT. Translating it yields CASSYPKDRGDTEAFF.

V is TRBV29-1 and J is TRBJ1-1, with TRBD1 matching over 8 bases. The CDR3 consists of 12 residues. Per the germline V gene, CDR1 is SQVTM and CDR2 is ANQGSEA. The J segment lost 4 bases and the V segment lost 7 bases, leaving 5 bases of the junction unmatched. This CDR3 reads CSGTDRGTEAFF. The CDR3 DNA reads TGCAGCGGAACAGACAGGGGCACTGAAGCTTTCTTT.

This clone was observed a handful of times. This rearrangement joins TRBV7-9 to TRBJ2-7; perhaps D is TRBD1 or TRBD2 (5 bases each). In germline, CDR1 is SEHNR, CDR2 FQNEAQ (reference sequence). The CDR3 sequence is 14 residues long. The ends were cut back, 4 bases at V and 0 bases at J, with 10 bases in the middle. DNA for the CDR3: TGTGCCAGCAGCTCGGGACGGAGCTCCTACGAGCAGTACTTC. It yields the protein CASSSGRSSYEQYF. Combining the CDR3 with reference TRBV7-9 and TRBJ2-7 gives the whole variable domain DTGVSQNPRHKITKRGQNVTFRCDPISEHNRLYWYRQTLGQGPEFLTYFQNEAQLEKSRLLSDRFSAERPKGSFSTLEIQRTEQGDSAMYLCASSSGRSSYEQYFGPGTRLTVT.

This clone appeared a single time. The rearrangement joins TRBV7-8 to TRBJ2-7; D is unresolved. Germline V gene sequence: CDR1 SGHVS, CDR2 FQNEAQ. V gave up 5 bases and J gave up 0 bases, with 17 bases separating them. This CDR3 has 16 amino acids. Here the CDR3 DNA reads TGTGCCAGCAGCCCCCGAAGTTGGCAGCCCTCCTACGAGCAGTACTTC. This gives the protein CASSPRSWQPSYEQYF.

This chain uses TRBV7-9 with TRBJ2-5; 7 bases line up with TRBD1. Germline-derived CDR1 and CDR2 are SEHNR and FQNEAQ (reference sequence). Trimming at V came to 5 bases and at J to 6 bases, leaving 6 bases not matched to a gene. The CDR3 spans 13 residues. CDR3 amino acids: CASSLQGEQTQYF. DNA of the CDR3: TGTGCCAGCAGCCTCCAGGGGGAACAGACCCAGTACTTC. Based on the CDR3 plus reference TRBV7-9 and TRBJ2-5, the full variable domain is DTGVSQNPRHKITKRGQNVTFRCDPISEHNRLYWYRQTLGQGPEFLTYFQNEAQLEKSRLLSDRFSAERPKGSFSTLEIQRTEQGDSAMYLCASSLQGEQTQYFGPGTRLLVL.